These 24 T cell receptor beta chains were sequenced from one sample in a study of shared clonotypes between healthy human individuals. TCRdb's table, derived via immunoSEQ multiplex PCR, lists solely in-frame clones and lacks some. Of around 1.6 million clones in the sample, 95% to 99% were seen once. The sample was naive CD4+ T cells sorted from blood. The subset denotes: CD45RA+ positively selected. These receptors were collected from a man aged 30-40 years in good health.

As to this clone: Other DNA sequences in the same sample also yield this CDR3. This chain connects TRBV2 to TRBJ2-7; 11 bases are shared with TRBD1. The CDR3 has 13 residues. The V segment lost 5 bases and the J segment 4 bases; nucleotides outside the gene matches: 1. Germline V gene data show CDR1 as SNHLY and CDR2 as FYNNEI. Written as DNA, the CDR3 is TGTGCCAGCAGTAGGGACAGGGGGTACGAGCAGTACTTC. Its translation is CASSRDRGYEQYF.

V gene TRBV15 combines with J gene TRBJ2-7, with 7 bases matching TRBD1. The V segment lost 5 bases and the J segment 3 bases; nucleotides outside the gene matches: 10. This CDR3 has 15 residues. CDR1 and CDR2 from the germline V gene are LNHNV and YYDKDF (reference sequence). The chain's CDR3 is CATSSRPGQFYEQYF. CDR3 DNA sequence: TGTGCCACCAGCTCTCGACCGGGACAGTTCTACGAGCAGTACTTC.

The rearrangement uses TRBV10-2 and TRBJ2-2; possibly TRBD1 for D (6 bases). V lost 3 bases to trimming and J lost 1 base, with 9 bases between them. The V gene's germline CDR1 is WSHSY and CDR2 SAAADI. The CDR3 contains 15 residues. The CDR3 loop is CASSDRGLNTGELFF. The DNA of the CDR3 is TGCGCCAGCAGTGATAGGGGGTTGAACACCGGGGAGCTGTTTTTT.

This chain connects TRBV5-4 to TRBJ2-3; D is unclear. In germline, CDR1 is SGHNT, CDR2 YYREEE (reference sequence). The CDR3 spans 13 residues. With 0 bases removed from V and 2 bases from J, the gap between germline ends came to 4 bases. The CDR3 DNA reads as TGTGCCAGCAGCTTGGCCACCACAGATACGCAGTATTTT. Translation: CASSLATTDTQYF.

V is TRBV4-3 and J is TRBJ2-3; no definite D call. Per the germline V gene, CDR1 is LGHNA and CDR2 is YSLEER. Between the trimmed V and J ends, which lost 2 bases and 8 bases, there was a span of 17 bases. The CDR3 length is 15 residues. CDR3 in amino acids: CASSQTPDPARTQYF. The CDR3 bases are TGCGCCAGCAGCCAAACCCCGGACCCCGCACGTACGCAGTATTTT.

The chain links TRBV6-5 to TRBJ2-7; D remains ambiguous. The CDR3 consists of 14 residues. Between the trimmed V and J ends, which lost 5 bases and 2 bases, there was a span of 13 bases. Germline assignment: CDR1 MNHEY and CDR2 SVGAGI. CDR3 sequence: CASSDQGTPYEQYF. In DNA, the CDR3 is TGTGCCAGCAGTGACCAAGGTACACCCTACGAGCAGTACTTC.

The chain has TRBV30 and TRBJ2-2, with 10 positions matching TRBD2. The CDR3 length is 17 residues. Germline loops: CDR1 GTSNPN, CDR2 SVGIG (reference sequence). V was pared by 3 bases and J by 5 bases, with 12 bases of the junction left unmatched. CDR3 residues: CAWSPIGAGGPTGELFF. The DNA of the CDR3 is TGTGCCTGGAGCCCCATAGGAGCGGGAGGGCCTACCGGGGAGCTGTTTTTT.

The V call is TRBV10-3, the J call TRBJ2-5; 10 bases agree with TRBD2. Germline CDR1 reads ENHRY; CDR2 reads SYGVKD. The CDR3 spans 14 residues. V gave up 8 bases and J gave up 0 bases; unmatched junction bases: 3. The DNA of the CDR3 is TGTGCCATCTCGACTAGCGGGTACCAAGAGACCCAGTACTTC. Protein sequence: CAISTSGYQETQYF.

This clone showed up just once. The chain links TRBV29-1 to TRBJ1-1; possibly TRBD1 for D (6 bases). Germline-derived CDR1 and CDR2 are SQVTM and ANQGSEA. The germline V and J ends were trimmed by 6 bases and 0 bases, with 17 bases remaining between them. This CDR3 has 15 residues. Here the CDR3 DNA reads TGCAGCGTCCACAGGGTGATCCTCCTGAACACTGAAGCTTTCTTT. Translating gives CSVHRVILLNTEAFF. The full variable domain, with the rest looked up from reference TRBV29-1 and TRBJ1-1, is SAVISQKPSRDICQRGTSLTIQCQVDSQVTMMFWYRQQPGQSLTLIATANQGSEATYESGFVIDKFPISRPNLTFSTLTVSNMSPEDSSIYLCSVHRVILLNTEAFFGQGTRLTVV.

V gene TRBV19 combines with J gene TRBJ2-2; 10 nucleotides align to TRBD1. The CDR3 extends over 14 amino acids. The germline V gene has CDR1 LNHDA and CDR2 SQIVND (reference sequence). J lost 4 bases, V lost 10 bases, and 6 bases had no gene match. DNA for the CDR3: TGTGCCACCGCGACAGGGGGCGGCACCGGGGAGCTGTTTTTT. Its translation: CATATGGGTGELFF.

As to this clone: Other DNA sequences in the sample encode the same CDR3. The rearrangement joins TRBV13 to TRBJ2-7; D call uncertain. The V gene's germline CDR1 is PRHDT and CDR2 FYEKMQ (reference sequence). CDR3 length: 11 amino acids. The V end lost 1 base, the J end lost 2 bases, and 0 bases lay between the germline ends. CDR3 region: CASSLAYEQYF. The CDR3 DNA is TGTGCCAGCAGCTTAGCCTACGAGCAGTACTTC. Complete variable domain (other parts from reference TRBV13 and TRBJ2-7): AAGVIQSPRHLIKEKRETATLKCYPIPRHDTVYWYQQGPGQDPQFLISFYEKMQSDKGSIPDRFSAQQFSDYHSELNMSSLELGDSALYFCASSLAYEQYFGPGTRLTVT.

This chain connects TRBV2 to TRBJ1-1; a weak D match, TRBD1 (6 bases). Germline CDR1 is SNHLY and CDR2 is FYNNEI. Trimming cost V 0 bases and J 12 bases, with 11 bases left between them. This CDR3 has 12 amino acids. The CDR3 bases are TGTGCCAGCAGTGAAGCGCGTAGGGGGTCTTTCTTT. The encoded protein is CASSEARRGSFF.

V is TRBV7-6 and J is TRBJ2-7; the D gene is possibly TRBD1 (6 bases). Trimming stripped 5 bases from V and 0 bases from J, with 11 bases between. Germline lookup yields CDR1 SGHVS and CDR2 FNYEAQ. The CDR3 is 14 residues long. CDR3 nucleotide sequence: TGTGCCAGCAGCCCGAGGACAGTCTCCTACGAGCAGTACTTC. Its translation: CASSPRTVSYEQYF.

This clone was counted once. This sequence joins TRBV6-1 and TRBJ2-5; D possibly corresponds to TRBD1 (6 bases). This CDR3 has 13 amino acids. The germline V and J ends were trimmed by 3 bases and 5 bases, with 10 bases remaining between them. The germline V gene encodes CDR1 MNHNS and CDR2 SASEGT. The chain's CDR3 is CASSEGARETQYF. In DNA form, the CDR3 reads TGTGCCAGCAGTGAGGGGGCGCGGGAGACCCAGTACTTC.

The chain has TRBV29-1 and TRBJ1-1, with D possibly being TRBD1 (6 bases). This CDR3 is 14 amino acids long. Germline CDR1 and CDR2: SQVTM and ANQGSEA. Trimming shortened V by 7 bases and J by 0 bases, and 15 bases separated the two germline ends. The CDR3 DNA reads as TGCAGCGGGGGGGACACATTCATGAACACTGAAGCTTTCTTT. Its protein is CSGGDTFMNTEAFF.

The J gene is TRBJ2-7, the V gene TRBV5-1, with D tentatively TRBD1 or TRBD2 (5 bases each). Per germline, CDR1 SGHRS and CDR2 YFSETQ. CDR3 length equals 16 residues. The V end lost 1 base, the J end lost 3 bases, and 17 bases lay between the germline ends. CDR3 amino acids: CASSLTNRDRSYEQYF. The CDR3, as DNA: TGCGCCAGCAGCTTGACCAACCGGGACCGAAGCTACGAGCAGTACTTC. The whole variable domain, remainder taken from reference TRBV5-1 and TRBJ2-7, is KAGVTQTPRYLIKTRGQQVTLSCSPISGHRSVSWYQQTPGQGLQFLFEYFSETQRNKGNFPGRFSGRQFSNSRSEMNVSTLELGDSALYLCASSLTNRDRSYEQYFGPGTRLTVT.

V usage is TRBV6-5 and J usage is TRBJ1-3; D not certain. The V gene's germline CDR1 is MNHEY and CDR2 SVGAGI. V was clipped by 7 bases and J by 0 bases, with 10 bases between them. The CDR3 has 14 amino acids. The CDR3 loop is CASTVSSSGNTIYF. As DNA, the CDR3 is TGTGCCAGCACCGTCTCAAGCTCTGGAAACACCATATATTTT.

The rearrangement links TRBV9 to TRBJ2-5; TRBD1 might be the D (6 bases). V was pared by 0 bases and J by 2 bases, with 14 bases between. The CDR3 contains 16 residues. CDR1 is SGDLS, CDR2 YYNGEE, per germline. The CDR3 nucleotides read TGTGCCAGCAGCGTAGAGGTGTGGGACAAACAAGAGACCCAGTACTTC. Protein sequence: CASSVEVWDKQETQYF.

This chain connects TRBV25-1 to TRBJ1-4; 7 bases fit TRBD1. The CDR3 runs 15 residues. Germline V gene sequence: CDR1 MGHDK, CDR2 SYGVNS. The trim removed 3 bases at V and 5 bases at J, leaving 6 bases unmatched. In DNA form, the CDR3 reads TGTGCCAGCAGTGACACCGGACAGGCGAATGAAAAACTGTTTTTT. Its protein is CASSDTGQANEKLFF.

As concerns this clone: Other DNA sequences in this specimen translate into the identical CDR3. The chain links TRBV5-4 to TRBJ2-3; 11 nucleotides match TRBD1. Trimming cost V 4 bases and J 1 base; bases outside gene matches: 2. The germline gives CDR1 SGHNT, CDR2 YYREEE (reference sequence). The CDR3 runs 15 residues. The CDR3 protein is CASSRGQGGTDTQYF. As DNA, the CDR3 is TGTGCCAGCAGCCGGGGACAGGGGGGCACAGATACGCAGTATTTT.

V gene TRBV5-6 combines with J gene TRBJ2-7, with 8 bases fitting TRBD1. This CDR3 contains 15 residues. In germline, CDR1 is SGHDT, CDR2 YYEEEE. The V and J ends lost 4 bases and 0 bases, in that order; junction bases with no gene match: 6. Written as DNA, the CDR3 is TGTGCCAGCAGCCCCCTTGACAGGGGCTCCTACGAGCAGTACTTC. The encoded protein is CASSPLDRGSYEQYF.

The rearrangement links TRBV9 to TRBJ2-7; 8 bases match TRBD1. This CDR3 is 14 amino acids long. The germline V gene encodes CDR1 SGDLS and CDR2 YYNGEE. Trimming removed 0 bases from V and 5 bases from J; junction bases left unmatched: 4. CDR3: CASSVAPGGDEQYF. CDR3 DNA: TGTGCCAGCAGCGTAGCGCCAGGGGGCGACGAGCAGTACTTC.

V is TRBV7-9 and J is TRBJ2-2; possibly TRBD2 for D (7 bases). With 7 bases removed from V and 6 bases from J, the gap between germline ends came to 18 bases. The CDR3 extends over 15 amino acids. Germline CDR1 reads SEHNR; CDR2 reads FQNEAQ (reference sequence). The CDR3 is CASTLGGESPGELFF. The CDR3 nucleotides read TGTGCCAGCACCCTAGGGGGGGAGAGTCCCGGGGAGCTGTTTTTT.

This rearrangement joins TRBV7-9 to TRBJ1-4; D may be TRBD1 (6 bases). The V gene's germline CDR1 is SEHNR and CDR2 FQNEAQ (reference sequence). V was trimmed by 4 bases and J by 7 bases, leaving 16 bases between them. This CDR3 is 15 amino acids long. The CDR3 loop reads CASSSTQGFSEKLFF. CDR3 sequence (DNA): TGTGCCAGCAGCTCTACACAGGGCTTTTCTGAAAAACTGTTTTTT. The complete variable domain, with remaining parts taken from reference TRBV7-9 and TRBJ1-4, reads DTGVSQNPRHKITKRGQNVTFRCDPISEHNRLYWYRQTLGQGPEFLTYFQNEAQLEKSRLLSDRFSAERPKGSFSTLEIQRTEQGDSAMYLCASSSTQGFSEKLFFGSGTQLSVL.